Below, 2 T cell receptor beta chains from the same sample are listed, as sequenced in a study of T-cell reconstitution after alpha-beta-depleted transplantation in children. TCRbeta library construction was performed incorporating unique molecular identifiers. TCRdb ran MiXCR on the PCR reads and lists one entry per CDR3 protein. The sample includes fewer than 550,000 distinct CDR3 sequences, over 10% of them seen just once. The material was PBMCs, mostly from graft donor cells, obtained 180 days after TCRalphabeta/CD19-depleted stem cell transplant. Receptor source: a female patient between 2 and 15 years old who had a stem cell transplant for aplastic anemia, so the T cells may come from the graft donor.

The chain employs TRBV5-1 and TRBJ2-1, with D uncertain. Trimming removed 1 base at V and 0 bases at J, with 14 bases between. From germline, CDR1 is SGHRS and CDR2 YFSETQ. This CDR3 is built from 17 residues. The CDR3 region has the DNA TGCGCCAGCAGCTTGCGTTGGAGCCCAAACTCCTACAATGAGCAGTTCTTC. Amino acids: CASSLRWSPNSYNEQFF.

The V and J genes are TRBV29-1 and TRBJ2-5; 7 nucleotides line up with TRBD1. J gave up 4 bases and V 5 bases, and 7 bases lay outside the gene matches. This CDR3 comprises 13 residues. Looked up from germline, CDR1 is SQVTM and CDR2 is ANQGSEA. The CDR3 region has the DNA TGCAGCGTTCAACCGACAGGGCGAGAGACCCAGTACTTC. It is translated as CSVQPTGRETQYF.